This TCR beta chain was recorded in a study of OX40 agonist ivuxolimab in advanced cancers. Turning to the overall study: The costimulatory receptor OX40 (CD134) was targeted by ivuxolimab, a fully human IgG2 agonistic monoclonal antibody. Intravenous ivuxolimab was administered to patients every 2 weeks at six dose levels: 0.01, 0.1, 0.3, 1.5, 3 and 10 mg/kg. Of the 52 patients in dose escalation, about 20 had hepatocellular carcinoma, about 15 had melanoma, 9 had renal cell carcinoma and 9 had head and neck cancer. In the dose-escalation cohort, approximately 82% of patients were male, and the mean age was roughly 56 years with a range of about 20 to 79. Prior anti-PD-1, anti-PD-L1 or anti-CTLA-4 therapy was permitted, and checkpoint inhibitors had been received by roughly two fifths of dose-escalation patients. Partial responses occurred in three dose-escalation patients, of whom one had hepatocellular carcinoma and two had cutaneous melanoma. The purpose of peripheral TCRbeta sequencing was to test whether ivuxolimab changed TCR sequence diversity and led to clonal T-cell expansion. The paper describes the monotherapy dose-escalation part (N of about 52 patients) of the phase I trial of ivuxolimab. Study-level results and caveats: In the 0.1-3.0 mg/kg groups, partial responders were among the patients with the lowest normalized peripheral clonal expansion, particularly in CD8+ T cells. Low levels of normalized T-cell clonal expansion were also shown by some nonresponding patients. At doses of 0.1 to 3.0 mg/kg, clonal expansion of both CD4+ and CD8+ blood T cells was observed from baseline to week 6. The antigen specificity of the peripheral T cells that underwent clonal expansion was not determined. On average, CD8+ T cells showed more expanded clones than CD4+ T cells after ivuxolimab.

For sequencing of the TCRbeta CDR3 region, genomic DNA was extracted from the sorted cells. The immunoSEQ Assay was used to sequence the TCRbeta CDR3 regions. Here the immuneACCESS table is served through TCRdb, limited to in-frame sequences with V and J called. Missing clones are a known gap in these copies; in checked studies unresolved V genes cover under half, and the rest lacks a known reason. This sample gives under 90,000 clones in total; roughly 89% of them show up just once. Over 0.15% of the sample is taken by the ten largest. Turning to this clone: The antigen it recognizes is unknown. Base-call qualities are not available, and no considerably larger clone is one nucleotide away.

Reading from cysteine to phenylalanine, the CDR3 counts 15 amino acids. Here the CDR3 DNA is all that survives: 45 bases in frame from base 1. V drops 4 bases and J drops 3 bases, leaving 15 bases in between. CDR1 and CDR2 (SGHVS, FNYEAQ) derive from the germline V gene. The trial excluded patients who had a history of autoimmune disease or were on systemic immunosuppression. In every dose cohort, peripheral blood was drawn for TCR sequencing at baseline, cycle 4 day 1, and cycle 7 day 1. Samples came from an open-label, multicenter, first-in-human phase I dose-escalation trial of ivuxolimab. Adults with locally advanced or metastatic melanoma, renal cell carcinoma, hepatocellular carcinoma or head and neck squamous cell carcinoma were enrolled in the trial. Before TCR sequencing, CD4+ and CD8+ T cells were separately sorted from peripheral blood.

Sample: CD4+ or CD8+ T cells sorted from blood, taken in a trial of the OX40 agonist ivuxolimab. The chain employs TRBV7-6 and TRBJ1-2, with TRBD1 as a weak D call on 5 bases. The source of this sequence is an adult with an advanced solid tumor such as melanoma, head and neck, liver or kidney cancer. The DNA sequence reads TGTGCCAGCAGCTCAGCCCGCACAGGCGACTATGGCTACACCTTC. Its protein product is CASSSARTGDYGYTF.